This is a list of T cell receptor beta chains from one sample in a study of shared clonotypes between healthy human individuals. Using immunoSEQ multiplex PCR, the repertoire was profiled, and TCRdb retains in-frame clones only, with some absent. The table includes hundreds of thousands of clones, 73% detected once. Sequencing input: memory CD4+ T cells sorted from blood. These receptors came from a young man in good health. The CDR3 runs from the conserved cysteine through the conserved F or W. Fields, in order: clone size, V gene, D gene, J gene, CDR3 protein, CDR3 DNA. A D gene is named only where the DNA matches it firmly. A row's size may be missing; if present it is once, few, many or a size class.

clone_size: .; v_call: TRBV5-1; d_call: TRBD2; j_call: TRBJ2-1; cdr3_aa: CASSFGLAGNNEQFF; cdr3_nt: TGCGCCAGCAGCTTCGGGCTAGCGGGAAACAATGAGCAGTTCTTC
clone_size: .; v_call: TRBV7-2; d_call: .; j_call: TRBJ1-5; cdr3_aa: CASSLWKNQPQHF; cdr3_nt: TGTGCCAGCAGCTTATGGAAGAATCAGCCCCAGCATTTT
clone_size: .; v_call: TRBV28; d_call: .; j_call: TRBJ2-3; cdr3_aa: CASSWQGRTDTQYF; cdr3_nt: TGTGCCAGCAGCTGGCAGGGGAGGACAGATACGCAGTATTTT
clone_size: many; v_call: TRBV27; d_call: .; j_call: TRBJ2-6; cdr3_aa: CASRGSGANVLTF; cdr3_nt: TGTGCCAGCAGGGGCTCTGGGGCCAACGTCCTGACTTTC
clone_size: .; v_call: TRBV29-1; d_call: .; j_call: TRBJ1-1; cdr3_aa: CSVEDRSTSMNTEAFF; cdr3_nt: TGCAGCGTTGAAGATCGTAGCACCTCCATGAACACTGAAGCTTTCTTT
clone_size: .; v_call: TRBV13; d_call: .; j_call: TRBJ2-3; cdr3_aa: CASSLGPFHGVSVRTDTQYF; cdr3_nt: TGTGCCAGCAGCTTAGGCCCTTTCCATGGTGTTAGCGTACGCACAGATACGCAGTATTTT
clone_size: .; v_call: TRBV28; d_call: TRBD2; j_call: TRBJ2-3; cdr3_aa: CASSLTGTSWKYTDTQYF; cdr3_nt: TGTGCCAGCAGTCTGACCGGGACTAGTTGGAAGTACACAGATACGCAGTATTTT
clone_size: .; v_call: TRBV7-2; d_call: TRBD1; j_call: TRBJ2-2; cdr3_aa: CASSRRTGRLTAGELFF; cdr3_nt: TGTGCCAGCAGCCGGCGGACAGGGAGATTAACAGCCGGGGAGCTGTTTTTT
clone_size: .; v_call: TRBV9; d_call: TRBD2; j_call: TRBJ2-7; cdr3_aa: CASSVFLRQRENCEQYF; cdr3_nt: TGTGCCAGCAGCGTATTCCTTCGGCAGCGGGAGAACTGCGAGCAGTACTTC
clone_size: .; v_call: TRBV11-3; d_call: TRBD2; j_call: TRBJ2-1; cdr3_aa: CASSNAGGREQFF; cdr3_nt: TGTGCCAGCAGTAACGCGGGAGGGCGGGAGCAGTTCTTC
clone_size: .; v_call: TRBV2; d_call: TRBD2; j_call: TRBJ2-6; cdr3_aa: CASSQPGTSGTPGANVLTF; cdr3_nt: TGTGCCAGCAGCCAACCCGGGACTAGCGGGACTCCTGGGGCCAACGTCCTGACTTTC
clone_size: .; v_call: TRBV2; d_call: .; j_call: TRBJ2-5; cdr3_aa: CASSEGADQETQYF; cdr3_nt: TGTGCCAGCAGTGAGGGGGCGGACCAAGAGACCCAGTACTTC
clone_size: many; v_call: TRBV7-2; d_call: .; j_call: TRBJ1-4; cdr3_aa: CASRGGAWEKLFF; cdr3_nt: TGTGCCAGCAGGGGTGGGGCTTGGGAAAAACTGTTTTTT
clone_size: .; v_call: TRBV7-2; d_call: .; j_call: TRBJ2-3; cdr3_aa: CASSFGTDTQYF; cdr3_nt: TGTGCCAGCAGCTTCGGGACAGATACGCAGTATTTT
clone_size: few; v_call: TRBV2; d_call: TRBD1; j_call: TRBJ2-1; cdr3_aa: CASSDRDRGFDEQFF; cdr3_nt: TGTGCCAGCAGTGACCGGGACAGGGGGTTTGATGAGCAGTTCTTC
clone_size: .; v_call: TRBV6-5; d_call: .; j_call: TRBJ1-4; cdr3_aa: CASGLAGTLNEKLFF; cdr3_nt: TGTGCCAGCGGCCTTGCCGGGACACTAAATGAAAAACTGTTTTTT
clone_size: .; v_call: TRBV27; d_call: TRBD1; j_call: TRBJ2-3; cdr3_aa: CASSPPRDRDADTQYF; cdr3_nt: TGTGCCAGCAGTCCCCCCCGGGACAGGGACGCGGATACGCAGTATTTT
clone_size: .; v_call: TRBV27; d_call: .; j_call: TRBJ2-7; cdr3_aa: CASAQRQTFYEQYF; cdr3_nt: TGTGCCAGCGCCCAACGACAAACCTTCTACGAGCAGTACTTC
clone_size: few; v_call: TRBV19; d_call: .; j_call: TRBJ1-5; cdr3_aa: CAILPGGQPQHF; cdr3_nt: TGTGCCATCCTCCCGGGGGGACAGCCCCAGCATTTT
clone_size: few; v_call: TRBV6-1; d_call: TRBD2; j_call: TRBJ2-5; cdr3_aa: CASSVGRGSQETQYF; cdr3_nt: TGTGCCAGCAGTGTAGGGCGGGGGTCACAAGAGACCCAGTACTTC
clone_size: once; v_call: TRBV25-1; d_call: TRBD1; j_call: TRBJ1-5; cdr3_aa: CASSESTGDNQPQHF; cdr3_nt: TGTGCCAGCAGTGAGTCTACAGGGGACAATCAGCCCCAGCATTTT
clone_size: once; v_call: TRBV4-2; d_call: .; j_call: TRBJ2-4; cdr3_aa: CASSQENPKNIQYF; cdr3_nt: TGTGCCAGCAGCCAAGAAAATCCCAAAAACATTCAGTACTTC
clone_size: .; v_call: TRBV4-1; d_call: .; j_call: TRBJ1-2; cdr3_aa: CASSQVARTAISPGDGYTF; cdr3_nt: TGCGCCAGCAGCCAAGTGGCTCGGACAGCTATTTCTCCCGGAGATGGCTACACCTTC
clone_size: .; v_call: TRBV5-1; d_call: TRBD2; j_call: TRBJ2-1; cdr3_aa: CASSLLAGHNEQFF; cdr3_nt: TGCGCCAGCAGCTTACTAGCGGGACACAATGAGCAGTTCTTC
clone_size: .; v_call: TRBV5-1; d_call: .; j_call: TRBJ1-5; cdr3_aa: CASSFGGIWEPQHF; cdr3_nt: TGCGCCAGCAGCTTTGGGGGGATCTGGGAGCCCCAGCATTTT
clone_size: .; v_call: TRBV7-2; d_call: .; j_call: TRBJ2-1; cdr3_aa: CASSLVGGSSYNEQFF; cdr3_nt: TGTGCCAGCAGCTTAGTAGGTGGGAGCTCCTACAATGAGCAGTTCTTC
clone_size: .; v_call: TRBV5-1; d_call: .; j_call: TRBJ2-7; cdr3_aa: CAEGGIPPVEQYF; cdr3_nt: TGCGCCGAGGGGGGAATACCGCCGGTGGAGCAGTACTTC
clone_size: .; v_call: TRBV2; d_call: TRBD2; j_call: TRBJ2-7; cdr3_aa: CASSAGTSGSSYEQYF; cdr3_nt: TGTGCCAGCAGTGCCGGGACTAGCGGATCTTCCTACGAGCAGTACTTC
clone_size: .; v_call: TRBV28; d_call: .; j_call: TRBJ1-1; cdr3_aa: CASSLRRTEAFF; cdr3_nt: TGTGCCAGCAGCCTCCGGCGGACTGAAGCTTTCTTT
clone_size: few; v_call: TRBV25-1; d_call: TRBD1; j_call: TRBJ1-5; cdr3_aa: CASSEDQGASNQPQHF; cdr3_nt: TGTGCCAGCAGTGAAGATCAGGGGGCCAGCAATCAGCCCCAGCATTTT
clone_size: few; v_call: TRBV7-9; d_call: .; j_call: TRBJ2-5; cdr3_aa: CASRPAVGEQETQYF; cdr3_nt: TGTGCCAGCAGACCGGCTGTCGGGGAACAGGAGACCCAGTACTTC
clone_size: .; v_call: TRBV21-1; d_call: .; j_call: TRBJ2-3; cdr3_aa: CATPPIQASGSTDTQYF; cdr3_nt: TGTGCCACCCCACCAATCCAAGCTAGCGGAAGCACAGATACGCAGTATTTT
clone_size: .; v_call: TRBV7-9; d_call: TRBD1; j_call: TRBJ2-2; cdr3_aa: CASTPGQVHRELFF; cdr3_nt: TGTGCCAGCACCCCGGGACAGGTACACCGGGAGCTGTTTTTT
clone_size: .; v_call: TRBV9; d_call: .; j_call: TRBJ1-5; cdr3_aa: CASSPGPSSGPQHF; cdr3_nt: TGTGCCAGCAGCCCCGGGCCATCCTCCGGGCCCCAGCATTTT
clone_size: few; v_call: TRBV25-1; d_call: .; j_call: TRBJ2-5; cdr3_aa: CASSPEETQYF; cdr3_nt: TGTGCCAGCAGCCCGGAAGAGACCCAGTACTTC